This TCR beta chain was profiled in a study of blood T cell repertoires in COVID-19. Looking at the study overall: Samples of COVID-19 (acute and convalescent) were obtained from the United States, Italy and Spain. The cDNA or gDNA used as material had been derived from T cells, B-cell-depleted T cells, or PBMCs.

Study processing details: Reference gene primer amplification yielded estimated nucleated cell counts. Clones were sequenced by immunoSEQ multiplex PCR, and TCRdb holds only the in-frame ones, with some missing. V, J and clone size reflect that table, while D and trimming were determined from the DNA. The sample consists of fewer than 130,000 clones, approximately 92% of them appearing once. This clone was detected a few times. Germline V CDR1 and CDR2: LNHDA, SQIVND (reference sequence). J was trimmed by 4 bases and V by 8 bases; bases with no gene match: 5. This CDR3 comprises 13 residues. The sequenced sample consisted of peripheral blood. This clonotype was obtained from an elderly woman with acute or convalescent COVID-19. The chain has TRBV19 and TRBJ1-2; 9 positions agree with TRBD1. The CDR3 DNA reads TGTGCCAGTGGGGGGGACAGGGCCTATGGCTACACCTTC. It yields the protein CASGGDRAYGYTF.